A selection of T cell receptor beta chains follows, all from one sample in a study of T cell responses to AZD1222 COVID-19 vaccine. Measured with immunoSEQ multiplex PCR; TCRdb has only the in-frame clones, and not every one. The top ten hold under 2% of the sample, which has some 150,000 clones, roughly nine tenths seen once. The sequencing here drew on peripheral blood, taken 28 days after the second AZD1222 dose. The source is an adult who received the AZD1222 COVID-19 vaccine. CDR3s leave out the opening cysteine and the closing phenylalanine or tryptophan. Fields, in order: CDR3 protein, V gene, J gene.

cdr3_aa: ASRYGGLDNEQF; v_call: TRBV5-1; j_call: TRBJ2-1
cdr3_aa: SVVGWDTEQY; v_call: TRBV29-1; j_call: TRBJ2-7
cdr3_aa: ASSVNPGNYGYT; v_call: TRBV2; j_call: TRBJ1-2
cdr3_aa: AWKGQEKSGYT; v_call: TRBV30; j_call: TRBJ1-2
cdr3_aa: ASRAGTGGGYT; v_call: TRBV6-4; j_call: TRBJ1-2
cdr3_aa: ASSTFRQGNEQY; v_call: TRBV6-2/TRBV6-3; j_call: TRBJ2-7
cdr3_aa: ASRNLAPTSYEQY; v_call: TRBV27; j_call: TRBJ2-7
cdr3_aa: SVAEAGNTIY; v_call: TRBV29-1; j_call: TRBJ1-3
cdr3_aa: ASSSAGQGPGELF; v_call: TRBV28; j_call: TRBJ2-2
cdr3_aa: AWSVSGGNQPQH; v_call: TRBV30; j_call: TRBJ1-5
cdr3_aa: ASSQLAGGAYNEQF; v_call: TRBV9; j_call: TRBJ2-1
cdr3_aa: ASSGTRPYYGYT; v_call: TRBV11-2; j_call: TRBJ1-2
cdr3_aa: ASSYSVKSAASTDTQY; v_call: TRBV6-2/TRBV6-3; j_call: TRBJ2-3
cdr3_aa: ASSQIVGSGANVLT; v_call: TRBV4-3; j_call: TRBJ2-6
cdr3_aa: ASSQGGANTEAF; v_call: TRBV3-1/TRBV3-2; j_call: TRBJ1-1
cdr3_aa: ASISKTDLYSNQPQH; v_call: TRBV10-2; j_call: TRBJ1-5
cdr3_aa: AIRGDLAGNTIY; v_call: TRBV10-3; j_call: TRBJ1-3
cdr3_aa: ASAPGGYSYNEQF; v_call: TRBV3-1/TRBV3-2; j_call: TRBJ2-1
cdr3_aa: ASSLIAGGNQPQH; v_call: TRBV7-3; j_call: TRBJ1-5
cdr3_aa: ASSHPNPSTDTQY; v_call: TRBV4-1; j_call: TRBJ2-3
cdr3_aa: ASSLGGKLF; v_call: TRBV27; j_call: TRBJ1-4
cdr3_aa: ATAEFTGDTQY; v_call: TRBV10-3; j_call: TRBJ2-3
cdr3_aa: ATSRDQIGEGSYEQY; v_call: TRBV15; j_call: TRBJ2-7
cdr3_aa: ASSEAPPTSAYYNEQF; v_call: TRBV6-1; j_call: TRBJ2-1
cdr3_aa: ASSSWDAYGYT; v_call: TRBV7-9; j_call: TRBJ1-2
cdr3_aa: ASRHAALASRDEQF; v_call: TRBV7-2; j_call: TRBJ2-1
cdr3_aa: ATSRGTVDSNYGYT; v_call: TRBV15; j_call: TRBJ1-2
cdr3_aa: ASSQVGRGTEAF; v_call: TRBV11-2; j_call: TRBJ1-1
cdr3_aa: ASSLGLEGHEQF; v_call: TRBV5-1; j_call: TRBJ2-1
cdr3_aa: ASSLESWNEQF; v_call: TRBV7-2; j_call: TRBJ2-1
cdr3_aa: ASSPSSYEQY; v_call: TRBV13; j_call: TRBJ2-7
cdr3_aa: ATSDFRDGGRGTQY; v_call: TRBV24-1; j_call: TRBJ2-5
cdr3_aa: SVWDRADTIY; v_call: TRBV29-1; j_call: TRBJ1-3
cdr3_aa: ASRAPRDREATIY; v_call: TRBV2; j_call: TRBJ1-3
cdr3_aa: ASSQEWRGIRYGYT; v_call: TRBV4-3; j_call: TRBJ1-2
cdr3_aa: ASSEGLVVTGELF; v_call: TRBV6-1; j_call: TRBJ2-2
cdr3_aa: ASSEALGVEEKLF; v_call: TRBV2; j_call: TRBJ1-4
cdr3_aa: ASSPGLAEPYSPLH; v_call: TRBV9; j_call: TRBJ1-6
cdr3_aa: ASTTPRAAGSTEAF; v_call: TRBV19; j_call: TRBJ1-1
cdr3_aa: ASSSQGGVAKNIQY; v_call: TRBV18; j_call: TRBJ2-4
cdr3_aa: ASRWDRENTIY; v_call: TRBV2; j_call: TRBJ1-3
cdr3_aa: AAPGTTGETQY; v_call: TRBV2; j_call: TRBJ2-5
cdr3_aa: ASSLEASGGHNEQF; v_call: TRBV11-2; j_call: TRBJ2-1
cdr3_aa: ASSSGQGTGELF; v_call: TRBV7-3; j_call: TRBJ2-2
cdr3_aa: AHRGQSTDTQY; v_call: TRBV30; j_call: TRBJ2-3